Given below is one T cell receptor beta chain in context. The data were produced by immunoSEQ multiplex PCR, yet TCRdb's version contains in-frame clones alone and is incomplete. The sample lists roughly 77,000 clones; 85% to 95% were seen once. The data were taken from a study of cytomegalovirus exposure and HLA in healthy donors. Germline assignment: CDR1 LNHDA and CDR2 SQIVND (reference sequence). After removal of 4 bases from V and 7 bases from J, the junction contained 7 bases not matched to a gene. The CDR3 contains 16 residues. The chain combines TRBV19 with TRBJ2-2; 12 bases match TRBD1. This sequence was found in a woman between 18 and 30 years old in good health and CMV-seronegative. Sequenced: PBMCs. The CDR3 spells CASSSTGTGGIGELFF. CDR3 nucleotide sequence: TGTGCCAGTAGTAGTACCGGGACAGGGGGCATCGGGGAGCTGTTTTTT.